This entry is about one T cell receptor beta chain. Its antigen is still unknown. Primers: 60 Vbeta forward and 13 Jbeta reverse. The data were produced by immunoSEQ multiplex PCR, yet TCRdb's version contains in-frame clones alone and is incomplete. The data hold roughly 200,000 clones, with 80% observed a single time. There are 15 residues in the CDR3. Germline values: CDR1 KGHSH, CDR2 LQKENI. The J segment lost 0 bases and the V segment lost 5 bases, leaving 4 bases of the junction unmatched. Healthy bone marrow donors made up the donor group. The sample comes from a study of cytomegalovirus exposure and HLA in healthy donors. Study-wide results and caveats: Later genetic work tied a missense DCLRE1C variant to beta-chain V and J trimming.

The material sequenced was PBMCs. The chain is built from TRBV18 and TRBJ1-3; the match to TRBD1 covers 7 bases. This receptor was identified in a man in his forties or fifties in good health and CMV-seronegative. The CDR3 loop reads CASSEGQASGNTIYF. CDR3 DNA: TGTGCCAGCTCAGAAGGACAGGCCTCTGGAAACACCATATATTTT.